This T cell receptor (beta chain) stems from a study of blood T cell repertoires in COVID-19. The overall study: The study drew acute and convalescent COVID-19 samples from the United States, Italy and Spain. From T cells, B-cell-depleted T cells, or PBMCs came the material, which was cDNA or gDNA.

Authors' data handling: Amplification of reference gene primers was used by the study to estimate nucleated cell counts. Clones were read by immunoSEQ multiplex PCR, and TCRdb kept only the in-frame ones, dropping some. That table furnishes V, J and clone size, whereas the DNA furnished D and trimming. Altogether about 170,000 clones are present, 70% to 90% being singletons, with the ten largest covering approximately 8.2%. The sequenced sample was peripheral blood. The source of this sequence is a woman of 80 years or more with COVID-19, enrolled during active disease.

CDR3 amino acids: CASSLVDRVNEKLFF. CDR3 DNA: TGTGCCAGCAGTTTAGTCGACAGGGTTAATGAAAAACTGTTTTTT. V is TRBV28 and J is TRBJ1-4; 7 nucleotides agree with TRBD1. CDR1 is MDHEN, CDR2 SYDVKM, per germline. CDR3 size: 15 residues. V lost 2 bases, J lost 4 bases, and 4 bases stayed unmatched.